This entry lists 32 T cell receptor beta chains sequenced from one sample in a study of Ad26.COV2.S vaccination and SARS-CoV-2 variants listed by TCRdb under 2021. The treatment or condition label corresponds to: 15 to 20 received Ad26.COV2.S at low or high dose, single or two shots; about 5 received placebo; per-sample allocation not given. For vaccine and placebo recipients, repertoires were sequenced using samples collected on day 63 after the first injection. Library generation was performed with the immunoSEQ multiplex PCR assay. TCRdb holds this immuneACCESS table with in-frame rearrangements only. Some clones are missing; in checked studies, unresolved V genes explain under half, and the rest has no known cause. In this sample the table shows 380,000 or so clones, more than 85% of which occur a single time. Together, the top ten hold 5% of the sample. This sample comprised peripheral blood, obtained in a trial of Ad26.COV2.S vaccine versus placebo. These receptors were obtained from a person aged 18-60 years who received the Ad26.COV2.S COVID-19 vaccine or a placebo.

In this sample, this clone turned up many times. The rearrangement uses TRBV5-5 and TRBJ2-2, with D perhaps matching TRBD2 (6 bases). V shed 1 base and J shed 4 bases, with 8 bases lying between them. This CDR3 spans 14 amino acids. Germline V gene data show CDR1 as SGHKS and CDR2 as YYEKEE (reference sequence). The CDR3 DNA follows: TGTGCCAGCAGCTTGACTAGCTTCACCGGGGAGCTGTTTTTT. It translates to CASSLTSFTGELFF. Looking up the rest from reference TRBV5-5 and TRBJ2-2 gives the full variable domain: DAGVTQSPTHLIKTRGQQVTLRCSPISGHKSVSWYQQVLGQGPQFIFQYYEKEERGRGNFPDRFSARQFPNYSSELNVNALLLGDSALYLCASSLTSFTGELFFGEGSRLTVL.

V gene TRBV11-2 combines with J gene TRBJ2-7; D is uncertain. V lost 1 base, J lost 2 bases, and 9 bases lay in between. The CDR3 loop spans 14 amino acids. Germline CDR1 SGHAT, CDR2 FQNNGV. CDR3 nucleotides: TGTGCCAGCAGCTTAGCCGACACGACCTACGAGCAGTACTTC. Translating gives CASSLADTTYEQYF. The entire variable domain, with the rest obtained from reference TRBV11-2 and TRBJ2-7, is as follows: EAGVAQSPRYKIIEKRQSVAFWCNPISGHATLYWYQQILGQGPKLLIQFQNNGVVDDSQLPKDRFSAERLKGVDSTLKIQPAKLEDSAVYLCASSLADTTYEQYFGPGTRLTVT.

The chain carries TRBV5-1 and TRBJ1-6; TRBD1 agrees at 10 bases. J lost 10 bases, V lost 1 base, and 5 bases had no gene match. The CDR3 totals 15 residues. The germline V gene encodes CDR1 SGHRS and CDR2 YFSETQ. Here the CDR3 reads CASSLTGTGDSPLHF. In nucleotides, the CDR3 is TGCGCCAGCAGCTTGACCGGGACAGGGGACTCACCCCTCCACTTT. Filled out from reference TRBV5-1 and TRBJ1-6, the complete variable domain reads KAGVTQTPRYLIKTRGQQVTLSCSPISGHRSVSWYQQTPGQGLQFLFEYFSETQRNKGNFPGRFSGRQFSNSRSEMNVSTLELGDSALYLCASSLTGTGDSPLHFGNGTRLTVT.

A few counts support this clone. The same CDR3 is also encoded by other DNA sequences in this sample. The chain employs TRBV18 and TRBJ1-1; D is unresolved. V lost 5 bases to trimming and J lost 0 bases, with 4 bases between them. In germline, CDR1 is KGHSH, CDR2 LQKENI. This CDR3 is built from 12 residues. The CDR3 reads CASSTVNTEAFF. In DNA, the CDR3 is TGTGCCAGCTCAACAGTGAACACTGAAGCTTTCTTT.

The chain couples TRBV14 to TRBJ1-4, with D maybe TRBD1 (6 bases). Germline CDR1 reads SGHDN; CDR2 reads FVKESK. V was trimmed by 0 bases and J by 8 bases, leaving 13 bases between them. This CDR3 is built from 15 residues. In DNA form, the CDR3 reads TGTGCCAGCAGCCAAGACACAGGGTGGGACGAAAAACTGTTTTTT. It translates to CASSQDTGWDEKLFF.

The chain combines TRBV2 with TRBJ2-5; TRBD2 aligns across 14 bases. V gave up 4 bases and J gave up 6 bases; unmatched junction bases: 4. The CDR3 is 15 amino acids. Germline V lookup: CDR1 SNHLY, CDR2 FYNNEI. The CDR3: CASSAGTSGSQTQYF. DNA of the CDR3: TGTGCCAGCAGTGCCGGGACTAGCGGGAGCCAGACCCAGTACTTC.

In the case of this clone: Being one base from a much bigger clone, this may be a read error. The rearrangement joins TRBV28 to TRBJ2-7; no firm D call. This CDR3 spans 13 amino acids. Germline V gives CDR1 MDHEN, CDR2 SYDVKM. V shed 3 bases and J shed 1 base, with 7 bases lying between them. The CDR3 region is CASSFPPSYEQYF. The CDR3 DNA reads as TGTGCCAGCAGTTTTCCCCCTTCCTACGAGCAGTACTTC.

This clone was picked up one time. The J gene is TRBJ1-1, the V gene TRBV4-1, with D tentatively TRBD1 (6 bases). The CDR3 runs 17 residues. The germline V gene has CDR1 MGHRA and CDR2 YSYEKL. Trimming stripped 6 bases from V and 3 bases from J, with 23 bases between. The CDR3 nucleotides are TGCGCCAGCAGAAACCCCGGCAGGGGACGGGGGGACACTGAAGCTTTCTTT. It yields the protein CASRNPGRGRGDTEAFF.

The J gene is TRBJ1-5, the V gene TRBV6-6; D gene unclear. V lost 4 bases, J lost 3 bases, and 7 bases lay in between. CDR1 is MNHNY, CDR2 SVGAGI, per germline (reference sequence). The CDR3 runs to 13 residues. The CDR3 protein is CASSLTVNQPQHF. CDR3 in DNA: TGTGCCAGCAGTTTAACAGTCAATCAGCCCCAGCATTTT.

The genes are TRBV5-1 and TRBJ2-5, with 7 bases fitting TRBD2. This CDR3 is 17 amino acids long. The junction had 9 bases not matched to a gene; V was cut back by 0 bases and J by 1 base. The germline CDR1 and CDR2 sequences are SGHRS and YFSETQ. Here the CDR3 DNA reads TGCGCCAGCAGCTTGGCCCGTCTGGGGGGGTCCCAAGAGACCCAGTACTTC. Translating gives CASSLARLGGSQETQYF.

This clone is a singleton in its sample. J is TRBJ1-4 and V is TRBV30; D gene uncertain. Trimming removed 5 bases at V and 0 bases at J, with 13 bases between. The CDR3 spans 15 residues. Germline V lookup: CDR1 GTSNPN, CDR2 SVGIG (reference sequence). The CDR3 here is CAWLPHSATNEKLFF. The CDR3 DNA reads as TGTGCCTGGCTCCCCCATTCTGCAACTAATGAAAAACTGTTTTTT. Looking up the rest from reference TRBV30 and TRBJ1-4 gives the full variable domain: SQTIHQWPATLVQPVGSPLSLECTVEGTSNPNLYWYRQAAGRGLQLLFYSVGIGQISSEVPQNLSASRPQDRQFILSSKKLLLSDSGFYLCAWLPHSATNEKLFFGSGTQLSVL.

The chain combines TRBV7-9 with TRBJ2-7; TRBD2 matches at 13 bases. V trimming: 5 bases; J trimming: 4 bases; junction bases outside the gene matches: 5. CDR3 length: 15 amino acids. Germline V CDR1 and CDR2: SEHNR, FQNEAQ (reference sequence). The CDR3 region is CASSPGLAGVYEQYF. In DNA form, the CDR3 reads TGTGCCAGCAGCCCCGGACTAGCGGGAGTTTACGAGCAGTACTTC.

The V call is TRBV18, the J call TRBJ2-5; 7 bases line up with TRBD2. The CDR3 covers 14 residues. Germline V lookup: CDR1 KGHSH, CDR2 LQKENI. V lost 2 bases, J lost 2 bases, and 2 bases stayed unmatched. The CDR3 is CASSPGGGQETQYF. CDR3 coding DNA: TGTGCCAGCTCACCAGGCGGGGGACAAGAGACCCAGTACTTC.

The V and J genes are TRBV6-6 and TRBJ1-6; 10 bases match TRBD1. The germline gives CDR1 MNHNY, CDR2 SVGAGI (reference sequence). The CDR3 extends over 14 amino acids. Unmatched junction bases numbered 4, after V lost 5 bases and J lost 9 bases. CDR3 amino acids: CASSKGDRGSPLHF. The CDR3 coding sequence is TGTGCCAGCAGTAAGGGGGACAGGGGTTCACCCCTCCACTTT.

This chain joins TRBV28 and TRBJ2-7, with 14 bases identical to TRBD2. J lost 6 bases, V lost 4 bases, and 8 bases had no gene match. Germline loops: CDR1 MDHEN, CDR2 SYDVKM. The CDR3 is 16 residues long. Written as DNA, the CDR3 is TGTGCCAGCAGTTCCGGACTAGCGGGAGGCGGAGGCGAGCAGTACTTC. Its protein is CASSSGLAGGGGEQYF. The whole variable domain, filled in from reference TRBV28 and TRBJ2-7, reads DVKVTQSSRYLVKRTGEKVFLECVQDMDHENMFWYRQDPGLGLRLIYFSYDVKMKEKGDIPEGYSVSREKKERFSLILESASTNQTSMYLCASSSGLAGGGGEQYFGPGTRLTVT.

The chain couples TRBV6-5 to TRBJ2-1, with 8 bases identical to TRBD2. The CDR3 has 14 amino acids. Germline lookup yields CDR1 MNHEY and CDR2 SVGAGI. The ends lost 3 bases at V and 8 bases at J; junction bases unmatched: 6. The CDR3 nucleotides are TGTGCCAGCAGTTATAGTACTAGCGGCCATGAGCAGTTCTTC. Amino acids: CASSYSTSGHEQFF.

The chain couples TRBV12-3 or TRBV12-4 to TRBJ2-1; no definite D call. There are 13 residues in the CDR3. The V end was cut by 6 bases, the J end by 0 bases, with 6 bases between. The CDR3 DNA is TGTGCCAGCAGAGTGGGCTCCTACAATGAGCAGTTCTTC. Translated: CASRVGSYNEQFF.

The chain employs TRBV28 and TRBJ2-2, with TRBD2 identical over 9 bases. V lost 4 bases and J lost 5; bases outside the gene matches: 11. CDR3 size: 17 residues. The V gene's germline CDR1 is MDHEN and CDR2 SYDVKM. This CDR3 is CASSYPLAGVETGELFF. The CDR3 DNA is TGTGCCAGCAGTTACCCATTAGCGGGAGTGGAGACCGGGGAGCTGTTTTTT.

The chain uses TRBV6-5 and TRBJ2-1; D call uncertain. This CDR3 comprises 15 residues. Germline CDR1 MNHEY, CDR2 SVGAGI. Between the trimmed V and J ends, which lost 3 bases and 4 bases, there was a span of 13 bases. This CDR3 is CASSYAGTHYNEQFF. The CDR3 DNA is TGTGCCAGCAGTTATGCTGGAACGCATTACAATGAGCAGTTCTTC.

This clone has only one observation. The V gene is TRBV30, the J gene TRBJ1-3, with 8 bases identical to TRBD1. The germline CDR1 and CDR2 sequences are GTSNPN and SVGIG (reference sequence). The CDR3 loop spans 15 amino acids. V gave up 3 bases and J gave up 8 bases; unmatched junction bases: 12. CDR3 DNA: TGTGCCTGGAGCCCACCCGGGACAGGAGACGACACCATATATTTT. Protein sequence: CAWSPPGTGDDTIYF.

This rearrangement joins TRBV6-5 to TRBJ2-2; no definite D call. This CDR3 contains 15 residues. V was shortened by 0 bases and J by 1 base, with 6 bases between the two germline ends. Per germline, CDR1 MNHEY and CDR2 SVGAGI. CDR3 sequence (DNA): TGTGCCAGCAGTTACTCGAGCAGGAACACCGGGGAGCTGTTTTTT. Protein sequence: CASSYSSRNTGELFF.

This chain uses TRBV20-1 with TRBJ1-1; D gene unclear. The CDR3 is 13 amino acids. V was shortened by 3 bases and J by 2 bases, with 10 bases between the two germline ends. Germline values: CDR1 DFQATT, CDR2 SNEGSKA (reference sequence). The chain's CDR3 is CSASGQPNTEAFF. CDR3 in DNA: TGCAGTGCTAGTGGCCAGCCCAACACTGAAGCTTTCTTT.

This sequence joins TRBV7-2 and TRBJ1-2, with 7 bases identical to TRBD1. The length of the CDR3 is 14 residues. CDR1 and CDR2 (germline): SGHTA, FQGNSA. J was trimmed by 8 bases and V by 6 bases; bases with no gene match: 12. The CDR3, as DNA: TGTGCCAGCAGAAATGGAGGGGGCGGTTGGGGCTACACCTTC. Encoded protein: CASRNGGGGWGYTF.

The CDR3 DNA sequence: TGTGCCAGCCGGGCTAGCGGGGGGAATGAGCAGTTCTTC. Protein product: CASRASGGNEQFF. The chain joins TRBV11-2 to TRBJ2-1, with 11 bases identical to TRBD2. CDR3 size: 13 residues. Germline-derived CDR1 and CDR2 are SGHAT and FQNNGV. Trimming cost V 8 bases and J 7 bases; bases outside gene matches: 4.

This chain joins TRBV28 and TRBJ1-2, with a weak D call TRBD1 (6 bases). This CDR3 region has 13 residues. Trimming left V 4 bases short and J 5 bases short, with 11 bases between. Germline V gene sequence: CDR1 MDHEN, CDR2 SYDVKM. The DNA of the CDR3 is TGTGCCAGCAGTTCCGGGACACCTTATGGCTACACCTTC. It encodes CASSSGTPYGYTF.

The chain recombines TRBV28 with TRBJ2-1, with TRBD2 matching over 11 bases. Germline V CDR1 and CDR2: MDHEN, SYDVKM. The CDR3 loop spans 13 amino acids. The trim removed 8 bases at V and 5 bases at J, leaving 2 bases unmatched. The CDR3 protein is CASLAGGHNEQFF. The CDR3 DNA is TGTGCCAGCCTAGCGGGAGGCCACAATGAGCAGTTCTTC.

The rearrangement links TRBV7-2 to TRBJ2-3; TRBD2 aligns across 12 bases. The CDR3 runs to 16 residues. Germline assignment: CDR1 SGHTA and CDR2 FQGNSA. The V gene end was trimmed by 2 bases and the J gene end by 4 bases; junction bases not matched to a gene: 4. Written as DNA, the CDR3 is TGTGCCAGCAGCTTAAGACTAGCGGGAGTCGCAGATACGCAGTATTTT. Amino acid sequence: CASSLRLAGVADTQYF.

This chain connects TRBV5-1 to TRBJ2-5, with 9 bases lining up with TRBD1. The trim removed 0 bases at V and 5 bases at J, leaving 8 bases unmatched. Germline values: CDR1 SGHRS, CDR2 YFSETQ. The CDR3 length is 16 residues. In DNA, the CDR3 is TGCGCCAGCAGCTTGGCCAACAGGGGGCCCAGTGAGACCCAGTACTTC. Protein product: CASSLANRGPSETQYF.

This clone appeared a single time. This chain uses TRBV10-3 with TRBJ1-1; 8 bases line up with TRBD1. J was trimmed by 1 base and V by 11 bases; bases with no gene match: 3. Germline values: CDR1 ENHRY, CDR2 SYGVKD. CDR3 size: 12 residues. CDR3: CAVGQANTEAFF. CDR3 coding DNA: TGTGCCGTGGGACAGGCGAACACTGAAGCTTTCTTT.

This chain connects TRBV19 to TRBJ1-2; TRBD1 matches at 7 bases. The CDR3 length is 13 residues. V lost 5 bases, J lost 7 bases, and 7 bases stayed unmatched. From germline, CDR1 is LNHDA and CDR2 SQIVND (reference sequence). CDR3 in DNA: TGTGCCAGTAGTGTAACAGGGGCACGTGGCTACACCTTC. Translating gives CASSVTGARGYTF.

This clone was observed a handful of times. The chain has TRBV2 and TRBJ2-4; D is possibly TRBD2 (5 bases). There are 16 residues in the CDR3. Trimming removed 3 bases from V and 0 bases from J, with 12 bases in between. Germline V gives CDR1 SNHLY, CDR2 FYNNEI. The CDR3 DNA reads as TGTGCCAGCAGTGACGAAAGCGGCCTAGCCAAAAACATTCAGTACTTC. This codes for CASSDESGLAKNIQYF.

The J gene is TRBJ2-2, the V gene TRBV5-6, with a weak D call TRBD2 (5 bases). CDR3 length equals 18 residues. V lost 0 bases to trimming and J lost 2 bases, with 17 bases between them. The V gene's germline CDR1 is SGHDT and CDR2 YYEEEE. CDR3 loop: CASSLGVTAASNTGELFF. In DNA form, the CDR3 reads TGTGCCAGCAGCTTGGGTGTCACAGCGGCCTCTAACACCGGGGAGCTGTTTTTT.